Presented here are 8 T cell receptor beta chains from one specimen sequenced in a study of spatial heterogeneity in lung cancer. MiXCR, run by TCRdb on the 5' RACE reads, gives a single entry per CDR3 protein. The table has 10,000 to 11,000 distinct CDR3 sequences, around a quarter seen once. Specified time point: sample taken at primary tumor resection. Whole RNA obtained from tumor, nontumor lung or frozen PBMC underwent sequencing without sorting. The sequencing here drew on PBMCs, taken at surgery. These receptors came from a female donor with early-stage non-small cell lung cancer.

This clonotype was recorded a few times. This CDR3 reads CATSDLKGGADTQYF. CDR3 coding DNA: TGTGCCACCAGTGATTTGAAGGGGGGAGCAGATACGCAGTATTTT. J is TRBJ2-3 and V is TRBV24-1; D might be TRBD1 or TRBD2, each matching 6 bases. V dropped 0 bases and J dropped 4 bases, with 10 bases sitting between them. Germline V CDR1 and CDR2: KGHDR, SFDVKD. CDR3 size: 15 residues.

This clonotype was seen repeatedly, ten times or more. The chain couples TRBV11-2 to TRBJ2-7; 9 bases map to TRBD2. The CDR3 is 15 amino acids. Per germline, CDR1 SGHAT and CDR2 FQNNGV. V shed 3 bases, J shed 2 bases, and the junction held 5 bases outside the gene matches. CDR3 sequence: CASSLWTSATYEQYF. The CDR3 nucleotides read TGTGCCAGCAGCTTGTGGACTAGCGCGACCTACGAGCAGTACTTC.

This clonotype was observed a few times. The chain uses TRBV5-1 and TRBJ2-5; the match to TRBD2 covers 7 bases. Per germline, CDR1 SGHRS and CDR2 YFSETQ. The CDR3 length is 16 residues. Germline trimming cut 4 bases from V and 0 bases from J; bases unmatched to any gene: 9. CDR3 bases: TGCGCCAGCAGCCTTCTTGGCGGGAGAGACCAAGAGACCCAGTACTTC. This gives the protein CASSLLGGRDQETQYF. The full variable domain, with the rest looked up from reference TRBV5-1 and TRBJ2-5, is KAGVTQTPRYLIKTRGQQVTLSCSPISGHRSVSWYQQTPGQGLQFLFEYFSETQRNKGNFPGRFSGRQFSNSRSEMNVSTLELGDSALYLCASSLLGGRDQETQYFGPGTRLLVL.

To note about this clonotype: Since a much larger clone is just one base distant, this may be a read error. In DNA, the CDR3 is TGTGCCGGCAGCCCCTCCGGGGGGCCAGATACGCAGTATTTT. Encoded protein: CAGSPSGGPDTQYF. The V gene is TRBV7-2, the J gene TRBJ2-3; D is perhaps TRBD2 (7 bases). Germline V gives CDR1 SGHTA, CDR2 FQGNSA. This CDR3 is built from 14 residues. Full variable domain (missing parts from reference TRBV7-2 and TRBJ2-3): GAGVSQSPSNKVTEKGKDVELRCDPISGHTALYWYRQSLGQGLEFLIYFQGNSAPDKSGLPSDRFSAERTGGSVSTLTIQRTQQEDSAVYLCAGSPSGGPDTQYFGPGTRLTVL.

This clonotype is classed as medium-sized. The chain employs TRBV6-5 and TRBJ1-1; D gene uncertain. Trimming left V 6 bases short and J 0 bases short, with 11 bases between. The germline CDR1 and CDR2 sequences are MNHEY and SVGAGI. The CDR3 spans 14 residues. DNA for the CDR3: TGTGCCAGCAGGTACGACGGCATGAACACTGAAGCTTTCTTT. Translated, it gives CASRYDGMNTEAFF.

The rearrangement links TRBV9 to TRBJ2-2, with D perhaps matching TRBD2 (5 bases). The V gene's germline CDR1 is SGDLS and CDR2 YYNGEE. Between the trimmed V and J ends, which lost 3 bases and 2 bases, there was a span of 8 bases. The CDR3 has 14 residues. CDR3 loop: CASSGTQNTGELFF. DNA for the CDR3: TGTGCCAGCAGCGGGACTCAAAACACCGGGGAGCTGTTTTTT.

This clonotype is deemed medium-sized. In DNA, the CDR3 is TGTGCCTGGGAAAGCGGGAAGGAAACCAATGAGCAGTTCTTC. Translating it yields CAWESGKETNEQFF. V usage is TRBV30 and J usage is TRBJ2-1; 7 nucleotides match TRBD2. This CDR3 comprises 14 residues. In germline, CDR1 is GTSNPN, CDR2 SVGIG (reference sequence). After removal of 5 bases from V and 6 bases from J, the junction contained 10 bases not matched to a gene.

A word on this clonotype: The junction and the germline gene differ at one end; a read error may be behind it. This chain uses TRBV12-3 or TRBV12-4 with TRBJ2-1; D assignment may be TRBD1 or TRBD2 (5 bases each). The CDR3 has 13 residues. DNA for the CDR3: TGTGCTAGCAGTTTCCGCAGGGACCATGAGCAGTTCTTC. This encodes CASSFRRDHEQFF.